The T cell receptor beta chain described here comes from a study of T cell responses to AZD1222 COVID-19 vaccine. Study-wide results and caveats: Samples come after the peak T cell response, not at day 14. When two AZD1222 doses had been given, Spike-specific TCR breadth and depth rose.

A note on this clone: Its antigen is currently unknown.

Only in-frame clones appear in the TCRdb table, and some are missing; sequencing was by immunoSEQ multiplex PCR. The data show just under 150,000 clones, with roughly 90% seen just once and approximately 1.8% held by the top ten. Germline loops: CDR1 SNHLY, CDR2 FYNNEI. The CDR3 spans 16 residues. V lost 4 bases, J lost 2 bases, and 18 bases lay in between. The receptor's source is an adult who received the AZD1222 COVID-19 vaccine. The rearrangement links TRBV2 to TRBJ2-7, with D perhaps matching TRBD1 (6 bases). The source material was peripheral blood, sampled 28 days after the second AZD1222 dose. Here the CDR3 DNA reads TGTGCCAGCAGTGGCCCCACAGGGATCCCCCCCTACGAGCAGTACTTC. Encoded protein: CASSGPTGIPPYEQYF.